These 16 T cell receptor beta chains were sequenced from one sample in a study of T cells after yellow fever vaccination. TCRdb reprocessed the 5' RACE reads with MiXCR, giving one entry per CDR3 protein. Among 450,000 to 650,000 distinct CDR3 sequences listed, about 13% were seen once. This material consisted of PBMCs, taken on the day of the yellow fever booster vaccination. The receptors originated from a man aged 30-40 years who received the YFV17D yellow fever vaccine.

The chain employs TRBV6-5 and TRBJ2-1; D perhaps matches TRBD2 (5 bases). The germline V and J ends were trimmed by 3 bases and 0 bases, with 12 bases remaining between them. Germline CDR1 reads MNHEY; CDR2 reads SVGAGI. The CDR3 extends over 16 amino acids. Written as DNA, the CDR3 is TGTGCCAGCAGTTATAACCGGGGTAACTCCTACAATGAGCAGTTCTTC. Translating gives CASSYNRGNSYNEQFF.

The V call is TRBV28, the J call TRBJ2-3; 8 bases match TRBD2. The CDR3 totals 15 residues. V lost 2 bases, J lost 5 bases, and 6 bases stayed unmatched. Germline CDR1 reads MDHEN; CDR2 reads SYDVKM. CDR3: CASSLGFTSGDTQYF. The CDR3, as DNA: TGTGCCAGCAGTTTAGGATTTACTAGCGGAGATACGCAGTATTTT.

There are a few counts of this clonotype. CDR3: CASSLGTTLTYNEQFF. The DNA of the CDR3 is TGTGCCAGCAGCCTTGGGACTACCCTGACATACAATGAGCAGTTCTTC. This chain uses TRBV11-2 with TRBJ2-1; 7 positions match TRBD2. Trimming cost V 5 bases and J 4 bases; bases outside gene matches: 11. CDR3 length equals 16 residues. CDR1 SGHAT and CDR2 FQNNGV come from the germline V gene. The variable domain in full, completed from reference TRBV11-2 and TRBJ2-1, reads EAGVAQSPRYKIIEKRQSVAFWCNPISGHATLYWYQQILGQGPKLLIQFQNNGVVDDSQLPKDRFSAERLKGVDSTLKIQPAKLEDSAVYLCASSLGTTLTYNEQFFGPGTRLTVL.

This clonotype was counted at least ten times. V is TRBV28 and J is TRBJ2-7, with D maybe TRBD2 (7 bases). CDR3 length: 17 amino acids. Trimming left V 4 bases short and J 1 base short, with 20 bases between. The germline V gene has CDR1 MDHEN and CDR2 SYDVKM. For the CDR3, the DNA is TGTGCCAGCAGTTCCGTCCTTCGGGGGGCGCGGTCCTACGAGCAGTACTTC. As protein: CASSSVLRGARSYEQYF.

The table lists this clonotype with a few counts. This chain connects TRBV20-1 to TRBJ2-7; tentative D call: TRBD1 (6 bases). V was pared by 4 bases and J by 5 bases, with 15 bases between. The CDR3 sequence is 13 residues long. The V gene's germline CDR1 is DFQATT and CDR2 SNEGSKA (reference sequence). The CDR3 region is CSATDGQRHEQYF. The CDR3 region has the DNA TGCAGTGCTACCGACGGACAGCGCCACGAGCAGTACTTC.

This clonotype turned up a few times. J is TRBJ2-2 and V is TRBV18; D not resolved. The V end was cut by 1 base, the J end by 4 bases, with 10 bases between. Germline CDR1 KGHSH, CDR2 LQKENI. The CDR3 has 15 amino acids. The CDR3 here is CASSPRNGRTGELFF. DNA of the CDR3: TGTGCCAGCTCACCACGGAATGGTCGCACCGGGGAGCTGTTTTTT.

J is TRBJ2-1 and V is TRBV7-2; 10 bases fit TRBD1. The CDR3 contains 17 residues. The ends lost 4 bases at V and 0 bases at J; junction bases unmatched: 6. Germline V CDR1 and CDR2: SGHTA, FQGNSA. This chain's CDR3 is CASSSGTGVYSYNEQFF. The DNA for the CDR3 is TGTGCCAGCAGCTCCGGGACAGGGGTATACTCCTACAATGAGCAGTTCTTC.

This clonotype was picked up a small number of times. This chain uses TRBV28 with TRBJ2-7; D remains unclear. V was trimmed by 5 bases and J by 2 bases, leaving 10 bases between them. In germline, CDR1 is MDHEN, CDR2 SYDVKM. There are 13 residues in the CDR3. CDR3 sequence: CASSQRVPYEQYF. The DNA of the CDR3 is TGTGCCAGCAGTCAACGGGTCCCCTACGAGCAGTACTTC.

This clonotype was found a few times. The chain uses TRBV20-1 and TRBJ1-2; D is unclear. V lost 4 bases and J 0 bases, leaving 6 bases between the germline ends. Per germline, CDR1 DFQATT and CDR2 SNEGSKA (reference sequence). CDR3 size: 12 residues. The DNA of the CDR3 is TGCAGTGCTATCATAGCTAACTATGGCTACACCTTC. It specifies CSAIIANYGYTF.

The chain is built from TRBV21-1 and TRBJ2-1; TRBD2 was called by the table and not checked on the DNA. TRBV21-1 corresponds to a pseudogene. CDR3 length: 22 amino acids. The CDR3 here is CASSKERESMSGRSRFYNEQFF. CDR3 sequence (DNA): TGTGCCAGCAGCAAAGAACGGGAGAGTATGAGCGGGAGGTCCCGGTTTTACAATGAGCAGTTCTTC.

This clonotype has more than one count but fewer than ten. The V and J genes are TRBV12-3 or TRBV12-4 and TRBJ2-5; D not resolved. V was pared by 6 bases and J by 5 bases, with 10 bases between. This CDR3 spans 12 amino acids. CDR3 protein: CASSPVTETQYF. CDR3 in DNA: TGTGCCAGCAGCCCCGTGACCGAGACCCAGTACTTC.

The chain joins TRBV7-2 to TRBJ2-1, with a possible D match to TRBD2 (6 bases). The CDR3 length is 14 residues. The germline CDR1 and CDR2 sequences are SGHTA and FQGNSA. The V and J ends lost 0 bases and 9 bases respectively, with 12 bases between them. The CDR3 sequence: CASSLAGGSSEQFF. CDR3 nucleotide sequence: TGTGCCAGCAGCTTAGCGGGAGGCTCTAGTGAGCAGTTCTTC.

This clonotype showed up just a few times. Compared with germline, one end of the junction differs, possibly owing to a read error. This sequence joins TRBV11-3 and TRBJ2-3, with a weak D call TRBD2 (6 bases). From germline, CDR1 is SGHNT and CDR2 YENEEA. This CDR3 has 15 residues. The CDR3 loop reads CASSRGGPSTNTQYF. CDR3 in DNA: TGTGCCAGCAGCCGCGGAGGGCCCTCCACAAATACGCAGTATTTT.

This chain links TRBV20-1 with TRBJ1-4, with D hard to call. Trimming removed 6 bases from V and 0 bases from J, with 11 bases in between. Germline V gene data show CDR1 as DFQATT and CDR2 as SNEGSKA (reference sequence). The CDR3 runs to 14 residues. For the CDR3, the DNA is TGCAGTGCCACACACAGATCAACTAATGAAAAACTGTTTTTT. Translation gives CSATHRSTNEKLFF.

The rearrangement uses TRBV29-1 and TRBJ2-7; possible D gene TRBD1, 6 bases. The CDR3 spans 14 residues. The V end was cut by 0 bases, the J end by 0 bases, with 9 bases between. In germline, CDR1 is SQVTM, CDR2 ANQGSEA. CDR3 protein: CSVEDRDNSYEQYF. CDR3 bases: TGCAGCGTTGAAGATCGGGACAACTCCTACGAGCAGTACTTC.

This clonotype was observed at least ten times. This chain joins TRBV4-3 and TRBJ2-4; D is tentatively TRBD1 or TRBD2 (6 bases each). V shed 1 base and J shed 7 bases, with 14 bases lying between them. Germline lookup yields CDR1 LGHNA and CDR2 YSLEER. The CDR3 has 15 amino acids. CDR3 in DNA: TGCGCCAGCAGCCAAGGCGGAGGGCAGGGGAACATTCAGTACTTC. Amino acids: CASSQGGGQGNIQYF.